This T cell receptor beta chain was captured in a study of blood T cell repertoires in COVID-19. At the level of the study: The United States, Italy and Spain provided the acute and convalescent COVID-19 samples. T cells, B-cell-depleted T cells, or PBMCs provided the cDNA or gDNA that served as material.

V was clipped by 6 bases and J by 2 bases, with 4 bases between them. CDR3 length: 11 amino acids. CDR1 MNHNY and CDR2 SVGAGI come from the germline V gene (reference sequence). One Seattle source followed patients from active infection through their disease course. Original processing notes: Amplification of reference gene primers was used by the study to estimate nucleated cell counts. Profiled with immunoSEQ multiplex PCR; TCRdb holds only in-frame clones, not every one. V, J and clone size are those of that table, while D and trimming were read from the DNA. Of 430,000 or so clones listed, about 90% were seen once; the top ten hold less than 0.95%.

The sequenced sample was peripheral blood. This clonotype was obtained from a man younger than 30 with COVID-19, enrolled during active disease. The chain uses TRBV6-6 and TRBJ2-5; D not certain. Here the CDR3 reads CASSLQETQYF. Written as DNA, the CDR3 is TGTGCCAGCAGCCTACAAGAGACCCAGTACTTC.